The clone carrying this TCR beta chain has a single count. In the authors' methods: How many nucleated cells were present was estimated from reference gene primer amplification. Some clones are missing from TCRdb's copy, which holds only in-frame ones; the method was immunoSEQ multiplex PCR. The D gene and trimming were derived from the DNA, and the V and J assignments and clone size from that table. In the table there are roughly 700,000 clones, about nine tenths of which are singletons. The sample comes from a study of blood T cell repertoires in COVID-19. Study-wide context: Donors in the United States, Italy and Spain gave samples during acute or convalescent COVID-19. T cells, B-cell-depleted T cells, or PBMCs supplied cDNA or gDNA.

CDR1 is MNHEY, CDR2 SVGAGI, per germline. The V and J ends lost 8 bases and 0 bases respectively, with 8 bases between them. The CDR3 runs 13 residues. The chain employs TRBV6-5 and TRBJ1-5, with D perhaps matching TRBD1 (6 bases). Source material: peripheral blood. This clonotype originated in a woman younger than 35 with acute or convalescent COVID-19. CDR3 residues: CASRQVSNQPQHF. The CDR3 region has the DNA TGTGCCAGCCGACAGGTTAGCAATCAGCCCCAGCATTTT.